Following are 13 T cell receptor beta chains from one sample sequenced in a study of T cell responses to AZD1222 COVID-19 vaccine. Some clones are missing from TCRdb's copy, which holds only in-frame ones; the method was immunoSEQ multiplex PCR. This sample has 150,000 to 200,000 clones, with 85% to 95% found just once. This material consisted of peripheral blood, taken on day 0 of AZD1222 vaccination. All receptors derive from an adult in good health.

The V gene is TRBV12-3 or TRBV12-4, the J gene TRBJ1-5; D not certain. V was trimmed by 3 bases and J by 6 bases, leaving 9 bases between them. The CDR3 runs 13 residues. DNA for the CDR3: TGTGCCAGCAGTTTTCGGGAAAGTCAGCCCCAGCATTTT. Translation gives CASSFRESQPQHF.

This chain links TRBV3-1 (or the pseudogene TRBV3-2) with TRBJ2-7, with TRBD1 identical over 9 bases. CDR1 LGHDT and CDR2 YNNKEL come from the germline V gene (reference sequence). J was trimmed by 3 bases and V by 4 bases; bases with no gene match: 7. The CDR3 covers 15 residues. The CDR3 here is CASSLQGTGFYEQYF. The CDR3 DNA reads TGTGCCAGCAGCCTTCAAGGGACAGGGTTCTACGAGCAGTACTTC.

This chain links TRBV2 with TRBJ2-6; D is perhaps TRBD2 (6 bases). Trimming removed 6 bases from V and 2 bases from J, with 11 bases in between. From germline, CDR1 is SNHLY and CDR2 FYNNEI. The CDR3 covers 15 residues. The CDR3 protein is CASRYAGPGANVLTF. The CDR3 DNA reads as TGTGCCAGCAGATATGCGGGGCCTGGGGCCAACGTCCTGACTTTC.

The rearrangement links TRBV7-2 to TRBJ1-5; D is unresolved. In germline, CDR1 is SGHTA, CDR2 FQGNSA. Trimming stripped 1 base from V and 6 bases from J, with 7 bases between. This CDR3 has 13 residues. The CDR3 reads CASSLDSSQPQHF. The CDR3 DNA follows: TGTGCCAGCAGCTTAGATTCCTCTCAGCCCCAGCATTTT.

The table lists this clone with a count of one. The CDR3 region has the DNA TGTGCCAGCAGTACTAATATGGGGGGTTACGGCTACACCTTC. Amino acid sequence: CASSTNMGGYGYTF. This chain joins TRBV27 and TRBJ1-2, with a weak D call TRBD1 (5 bases). Germline V gene lookup returns CDR1 MNHEY and CDR2 SMNVEV (reference sequence). V lost 5 bases and J 8 bases, leaving 18 bases between the germline ends. The CDR3 loop spans 14 amino acids.

In DNA form, the CDR3 reads TGTGCCAGCAGGGACGGCTACACCGGGGAGCTGTTTTTT. This codes for CASRDGYTGELFF. The V and J genes are TRBV6-4 and TRBJ2-2; no reliable D call. Per germline, CDR1 MRHNA and CDR2 SNTAGT. The CDR3 extends over 13 amino acids. V gave up 6 bases and J gave up 3 bases, with 8 bases separating them.

The chain combines TRBV19 with TRBJ2-2; D assignment may be TRBD1 or TRBD2 (5 bases each). Looked up from germline, CDR1 is LNHDA and CDR2 is SQIVND (reference sequence). The V gene lost 9 bases and the J gene lost 4 bases, with 12 bases spanning the gap. The length of the CDR3 is 13 residues. Here the CDR3 reads CASRPGPTGELFF. The CDR3 DNA follows: TGTGCCAGCCGGCCGGGGCCCACCGGGGAGCTGTTTTTT.

CDR3 sequence: CASSPLRRQPQHF. In DNA form, the CDR3 reads TGTGCCAGCTCACCCCTCCGACGGCAGCCCCAGCATTTT. The chain carries TRBV18 and TRBJ1-5; no definite D call. V was pared by 3 bases and J by 7 bases, with 10 bases between. Germline CDR1 reads KGHSH; CDR2 reads LQKENI. The CDR3 contains 13 residues.

The count of this clone is one. The rearrangement links TRBV7-9 to TRBJ1-4; D is undetermined. Germline CDR1 reads SEHNR; CDR2 reads FQNEAQ (reference sequence). V dropped 1 base and J dropped 4 bases, with 22 bases sitting between them. The CDR3 runs to 19 residues. The CDR3 reads CASSLVGVFLWTDNEKLFF. CDR3 in DNA: TGTGCCAGCAGCTTAGTAGGCGTGTTTCTTTGGACTGATAATGAAAAACTGTTTTTT.

DNA for the CDR3: TGTGCCAGTAGTACCCAATTACCCTCGAATAACTATGGCTACACCTTC. This sequence encodes CASSTQLPSNNYGYTF. The V gene is TRBV19, the J gene TRBJ1-2; D ambiguous. Looked up from germline, CDR1 is LNHDA and CDR2 is SQIVND (reference sequence). V lost 4 bases and J lost 1, with 16 bases in between. This CDR3 is built from 16 residues.

The chain couples TRBV7-9 to TRBJ2-7, with TRBD1 matching 9 bases. CDR3 length equals 14 residues. V was clipped by 6 bases and J by 4 bases; unmatched bases: 7. The germline V gene encodes CDR1 SEHNR and CDR2 FQNEAQ (reference sequence). The CDR3 region is CASSPGQGKYEQYF. CDR3 sequence (DNA): TGTGCCAGCAGTCCGGGACAGGGAAAGTACGAGCAGTACTTC.

CDR3 in DNA: TGTGCCAGCAGTTTTTCGACGGCGGGGCGGCGGAATGAGCAGTTCTTC. Protein: CASSFSTAGRRNEQFF. The rearrangement joins TRBV28 to TRBJ2-1; TRBD2 is a possible D gene (6 bases). Germline V gene lookup returns CDR1 MDHEN and CDR2 SYDVKM. This CDR3 is built from 16 residues. The V gene lost 3 bases and the J gene lost 7 bases, with 19 bases spanning the gap.

This chain joins TRBV29-1 and TRBJ1-2; D unresolved. Deletions cut 1 base from V and 6 bases from J, with 9 bases between. The length of the CDR3 is 12 residues. Germline CDR1 reads SQVTM; CDR2 reads ANQGSEA. CDR3 residues: CSVEAGPDGYTF. As DNA, the CDR3 is TGCAGCGTTGAAGCTGGGCCGGATGGCTACACCTTC.